These 27 T cell receptor beta chains were sequenced from one sample in a study of PD-1 blockade in classical Hodgkin lymphoma. Brentuximab vedotin exposure varied, and every patient relapsed after autologous stem cell transplantation. TCRdb's copy holds only in-frame clones and misses some; the assay was immunoSEQ multiplex PCR. The profile covers tens of thousands of clones, with around 73% appearing a single time and over 13% taken by the ten largest. Material: peripheral blood mononuclear cells (PBMCs), obtained before the second cycle of nivolumab. The origin of the receptors is a human donor with classical Hodgkin lymphoma.

The rearrangement joins TRBV30 to TRBJ2-1; D may be TRBD2 (6 bases). V gave up 8 bases and J gave up 0 bases, with 14 bases separating them. The CDR3 is 14 amino acids. Germline-derived CDR1 and CDR2 are GTSNPN and SVGIG (reference sequence). The CDR3 DNA follows: TGTGCCGCCGCCCGGGGGAGCTCCTACAATGAGCAGTTCTTC. Translated, it gives CAAARGSSYNEQFF. The full variable domain, in which reference TRBV30 and TRBJ2-1 provide the parts outside the CDR3, is SQTIHQWPATLVQPVGSPLSLECTVEGTSNPNLYWYRQAAGRGLQLLFYSVGIGQISSEVPQNLSASRPQDRQFILSSKKLLLSDSGFYLCAAARGSSYNEQFFGPGTRLTVL.

This rearrangement joins TRBV7-2 to TRBJ2-7; 9 positions match TRBD1. There are 15 residues in the CDR3. Germline V CDR1 and CDR2: SGHTA, FQGNSA. The ends lost 6 bases at V and 1 base at J; junction bases unmatched: 7. This CDR3 reads CASSRQGGRSYEQYF. In DNA, the CDR3 is TGTGCCAGCAGTAGACAGGGGGGCCGTTCCTACGAGCAGTACTTC.

The V call is TRBV4-2, the J call TRBJ2-7; the D gene is possibly TRBD2 (5 bases). Trimming took 5 bases from V and 3 from J, leaving 23 bases between them. CDR1 is LGHNA and CDR2 is YNFKEQ in the germline V gene. This CDR3 has 17 amino acids. Here the CDR3 reads CASSERDWLALNYEQYF. The CDR3 DNA reads as TGTGCCAGCAGCGAACGCGACTGGCTAGCTCTTAACTACGAGCAGTACTTC.

The chain employs TRBV7-3 and TRBJ2-5; TRBD1 matches 7 bases. Near its end, the DNA agrees better with TRBJ2-7, so the J call may be wrong. Germline V gene data show CDR1 as SGHTA and CDR2 as FQGTGA. The CDR3 contains 16 residues. CDR3 sequence: CASSLRFGDRTYEQYF. The CDR3 DNA is TGTGCCAGCAGCCTGAGGTTTGGGGACAGAACCTACGAGCAGTACTTC.

The V and J genes are TRBV29-1 and TRBJ2-1; D is ambiguous. Per germline, CDR1 SQVTM and CDR2 ANQGSEA. Trimming took 7 bases from V and 3 from J, leaving 10 bases between them. This CDR3 is built from 12 residues. The CDR3 nucleotides read TGCAGCGCGATGGGTTACTACAATGAGCAGTTCTTC. It is translated as CSAMGYYNEQFF.

The CDR3 region has the DNA TGTGCCAGCAGCTTAGGGGCGGGAGGGTCTCCCGAGCAGTACTTC. It codes for CASSLGAGGSPEQYF. The V and J genes are TRBV11-2 and TRBJ2-7, with 9 bases lining up with TRBD2. Per the germline V gene, CDR1 is SGHAT and CDR2 is FQNNGV. Unmatched junction bases numbered 7, after V lost 1 base and J lost 6 bases. This CDR3 region has 15 residues.

This rearrangement joins TRBV18 to TRBJ1-5; 7 bases are shared with TRBD1. CDR3 size: 17 residues. Germline trimming cut 7 bases from V and 0 bases from J; bases unmatched to any gene: 12. The germline V gene has CDR1 KGHSH and CDR2 LQKENI. The CDR3 DNA is TGTGCCAGCTACTCAGGGGGGGCGGGCTATAGCAATCAGCCCCAGCATTTT. It yields the protein CASYSGGAGYSNQPQHF. The full variable domain, in which reference TRBV18 and TRBJ1-5 provide the parts outside the CDR3, is NAGVMQNPRHLVRRRGQEARLRCSPMKGHSHVYWYRQLPEEGLKFMVYLQKENIIDESGMPKERFSAEFPKEGPSILRIQQVVRGDSAAYFCASYSGGAGYSNQPQHFGDGTRLSIL.

This chain joins TRBV7-6 and TRBJ1-4; D not certain. The CDR3 totals 17 residues. V lost 5 bases and J 0 bases, leaving 16 bases between the germline ends. The germline gives CDR1 SGHVS, CDR2 FNYEAQ. This CDR3 is CASSLRPAGSTNEKLFF. The CDR3 bases are TGTGCCAGCAGCCTCAGACCTGCCGGCTCAACTAATGAAAAACTGTTTTTT. Supplemented by reference TRBV7-6 and TRBJ1-4, the full variable domain reads GAGVSQSPRYKVTKRGQDVALRCDPISGHVSLYWYRQALGQGPEFLTYFNYEAQQDKSGLPNDRFSAERPEGSISTLTIQRTEQRDSAMYRCASSLRPAGSTNEKLFFGSGTQLSVL.

This clone was picked up a small number of times. The CDR3 DNA is TGTGCCAGCAGCCTCGGAATGAATGAGCAGTTCTTC. Residues: CASSLGMNEQFF. The chain joins TRBV7-2 to TRBJ2-1; D ambiguous. CDR1 SGHTA and CDR2 FQGNSA come from the germline V gene. The CDR3 spans 12 residues. The V end lost 5 bases, the J end lost 7 bases, and 9 bases lay between the germline ends. Together with reference TRBV7-2 and TRBJ2-1, the CDR3 gives the full variable domain: GAGVSQSPSNKVTEKGKDVELRCDPISGHTALYWYRQSLGQGLEFLIYFQGNSAPDKSGLPSDRFSAERTGGSVSTLTIQRTQQEDSAVYLCASSLGMNEQFFGPGTRLTVL.

The rearrangement links TRBV19 to TRBJ2-7; D unclear. CDR1 is LNHDA and CDR2 is SQIVND in the germline V gene (reference sequence). This CDR3 has 14 amino acids. The V end lost 5 bases, the J end lost 0 bases, and 11 bases lay between the germline ends. CDR3 bases: TGTGCCAGTAGTGGCCGAGACGGCTCCTACGAGCAGTACTTC. Translated, it gives CASSGRDGSYEQYF.

The chain employs TRBV6-5 and TRBJ1-2, with D unclear. The CDR3 loop spans 14 amino acids. CDR1 is MNHEY, CDR2 SVGAGI, per germline. The V end lost 0 bases, the J end lost 4 bases, and 9 bases lay between the germline ends. CDR3 sequence (DNA): TGTGCCAGCAGTTACTCGCGGGTCAGCTATGGCTACACCTTC. Protein: CASSYSRVSYGYTF.

The genes are TRBV30 and TRBJ2-2, with 11 positions matching TRBD2. Germline lookup yields CDR1 GTSNPN and CDR2 SVGIG (reference sequence). This CDR3 comprises 17 residues. V shed 0 bases and J 8 bases; nucleotides not matched to a gene: 11. The CDR3 bases are TGTGCCTGGAGTGTATCGTTAGCGGGAGGGCCGAGGGGGGAGCTGTTTTTT. Translation gives CAWSVSLAGGPRGELFF.

Regarding this clone: This may come from a read error, since a much larger clone is one base off. The chain combines TRBV7-2 with TRBJ1-1, with unresolved D. The V and J ends lost 0 bases and 1 base respectively, with 3 bases between them. Germline CDR1 reads SGHTA; CDR2 reads FQGNSA. The CDR3 covers 13 residues. The CDR3 spells CASSLAGNTEAFF. The CDR3 DNA sequence: TGTGCCAGCAGCTTAGCAGGGAACACTGAAGCTTTCTTT.

This clone was seen only once. The chain employs TRBV9 and TRBJ2-1, with 12 bases identical to TRBD2. Unmatched junction bases numbered 18, after V lost 6 bases and J lost 8 bases. The CDR3 contains 18 residues. Germline lookup yields CDR1 SGDLS and CDR2 YYNGEE. The CDR3 loop reads CASTKGLAGGSEFDEQFF. The CDR3 region has the DNA TGTGCCAGCACCAAAGGGCTAGCGGGAGGGTCCGAGTTCGATGAGCAGTTCTTC.

The chain has TRBV27 and TRBJ1-5; TRBD1 might be the D (6 bases). Germline-derived CDR1 and CDR2 are MNHEY and SMNVEV (reference sequence). This CDR3 contains 15 residues. V lost 0 bases and J 4 bases, leaving 10 bases between the germline ends. The CDR3 DNA follows: TGTGCCAGCAGTTTATCGTTAGGGGGGAATCAGCCCCAGCATTTT. The encoded protein is CASSLSLGGNQPQHF.

This rearrangement joins TRBV18 to TRBJ1-1; D remains unclear. The CDR3 totals 13 residues. V was pared by 3 bases and J by 0 bases, with 5 bases between. Germline CDR1 and CDR2: KGHSH and LQKENI. CDR3 residues: CASSPELNTEAFF. In DNA, the CDR3 is TGTGCCAGCTCACCGGAACTGAACACTGAAGCTTTCTTT. Looking up the rest from reference TRBV18 and TRBJ1-1 gives the full variable domain: NAGVMQNPRHLVRRRGQEARLRCSPMKGHSHVYWYRQLPEEGLKFMVYLQKENIIDESGMPKERFSAEFPKEGPSILRIQQVVRGDSAAYFCASSPELNTEAFFGQGTRLTVV.

This clone was seen a handful of times. This sequence joins TRBV10-3 and TRBJ1-2, with 9 bases that match TRBD1. In germline, CDR1 is ENHRY, CDR2 SYGVKD. The length of the CDR3 is 15 residues. V trimming: 3 bases; J trimming: 14 bases; junction bases outside the gene matches: 16. CDR3 nucleotide sequence: TGTGCCATCAGTGAAAGAGGGGGACAGGGCCAGATGAGGACCTTC. It specifies CAISERGGQGQMRTF.

The sample holds a few counts of this clone. This rearrangement joins TRBV6-5 to TRBJ2-1; D ambiguous. V dropped 2 bases and J dropped 0 bases, with 8 bases sitting between them. This CDR3 is 15 amino acids long. Germline CDR1 reads MNHEY; CDR2 reads SVGAGI. The CDR3 reads CASSYRGYSYNEQFF. The CDR3 DNA follows: TGTGCCAGCAGTTACCGAGGCTACTCCTACAATGAGCAGTTCTTC.

The V and J genes are TRBV6-1 and TRBJ1-5; no reliable D call. V shed 1 base and J shed 1 base, with 5 bases lying between them. This CDR3 comprises 14 residues. Germline V lookup: CDR1 MNHNS, CDR2 SASEGT. CDR3 amino acids: CASSEVGSNQPQHF. The DNA of the CDR3 is TGTGCCAGCAGTGAAGTAGGGAGCAATCAGCCCCAGCATTTT.

Only one count was recorded for this clone. This chain uses TRBV18 with TRBJ1-2, with 9 bases matching TRBD1. The V and J ends lost 8 bases and 8 bases, in that order; junction bases with no gene match: 9. This CDR3 comprises 13 residues. Germline-derived CDR1 and CDR2 are KGHSH and LQKENI. The CDR3 coding sequence is TGTGCCAGCCGGACAGGGGAAGTGGTGGGCTACACCTTC. It specifies CASRTGEVVGYTF.

The rearrangement links TRBV2 to TRBJ2-2; D ambiguous. Germline V gene data show CDR1 as SNHLY and CDR2 as FYNNEI. Trimming took off 4 bases at V and 8 bases at J, with 20 bases between the two ends. The CDR3 extends over 16 amino acids. The CDR3 coding sequence is TGTGCCAGCAGTGCCCCCCATGAAGTAGTTTTGGGGGAGCTGTTTTTT. Its protein product is CASSAPHEVVLGELFF.

The chain has TRBV18 and TRBJ1-5; possibly TRBD1 for D (5 bases). Germline values: CDR1 KGHSH, CDR2 LQKENI. Trimming took 3 bases from V and 8 from J, leaving 17 bases between them. The CDR3 covers 15 residues. CDR3 sequence: CASSPQAGVGEPQHF. CDR3 sequence (DNA): TGTGCCAGCTCACCCCAAGCGGGGGTTGGAGAGCCCCAGCATTTT.

The chain carries TRBV6-5 and TRBJ2-7, with 10 bases matching TRBD2. CDR1 and CDR2 (germline): MNHEY, SVGAGI. Trimming cost V 2 bases and J 3 bases; bases outside gene matches: 4. The CDR3 length is 15 residues. The CDR3: CASSYGLAGDYEQYF. CDR3 coding DNA: TGTGCCAGCAGTTACGGGCTAGCGGGAGACTACGAGCAGTACTTC.

The chain links TRBV5-8 to TRBJ1-1; tentatively, D is TRBD1 (5 bases). Germline CDR1 is SGHTS and CDR2 is YDEGEE. The CDR3 has 14 amino acids. V was clipped by 3 bases and J by 1 base, with 10 bases between them. The DNA of the CDR3 is TGTGCCAGCAGCTGGTGGGGGACGAACACTGAAGCTTTCTTT. It encodes CASSWWGTNTEAFF.

The chain combines TRBV25-1 with TRBJ2-1, with 9 positions matching TRBD1. The V gene's germline CDR1 is MGHDK and CDR2 SYGVNS. V shed 5 bases, J shed 7 bases, and the junction held 12 bases outside the gene matches. The length of the CDR3 is 16 residues. The CDR3 bases are TGTGCCAGCAGTACTCTCCGGGACAGGGCTCGAAATGAGCAGTTCTTC. This sequence encodes CASSTLRDRARNEQFF.

The chain couples TRBV18 to TRBJ1-1; TRBD1 agrees at 7 bases. Germline CDR1 KGHSH, CDR2 LQKENI. Trimming took 3 bases from V and 4 from J; bases not matched to a gene: 5. The CDR3 extends over 14 amino acids. CDR3 sequence reads: CASSPQGEGTEAFF. The CDR3 nucleotides are TGTGCCAGCTCACCCCAGGGGGAGGGCACTGAAGCTTTCTTT.

The J gene is TRBJ1-3, the V gene TRBV6-6; D perhaps matches TRBD1 (5 bases). The CDR3 has 15 residues. Germline CDR1 and CDR2: MNHNY and SVGAGI (reference sequence). V gave up 0 bases and J gave up 5 bases, with 11 bases separating them. As DNA, the CDR3 is TGTGCCAGCAGTTACTCGGGGGGAGAGAGAAACACCATATATTTT. This codes for CASSYSGGERNTIYF.